The source of this TCR beta chain is a study of cytomegalovirus exposure and HLA in healthy donors. Use of 60 Vbeta and 13 Jbeta primers characterized the PCR. Clones were read by immunoSEQ multiplex PCR, and TCRdb kept only the in-frame ones, dropping some. The data hold under 90,000 clones, with just under 90% observed a single time. Sequencing input: PBMCs. This TCR derives from a man in his late teens or twenties in good health and CMV-seronegative.

CDR3: CASSFQGGDTYYEQYF. The DNA of the CDR3 is TGTGCCAGCAGTTTCCAAGGGGGGGACACCTATTACGAGCAGTACTTC. The chain joins TRBV27 to TRBJ2-7; weak D call: TRBD2 (7 bases). The CDR3 loop spans 16 amino acids. With 3 bases removed from V and 4 bases from J, the gap between germline ends came to 19 bases. The germline CDR1 and CDR2 sequences are MNHEY and SMNVEV (reference sequence).